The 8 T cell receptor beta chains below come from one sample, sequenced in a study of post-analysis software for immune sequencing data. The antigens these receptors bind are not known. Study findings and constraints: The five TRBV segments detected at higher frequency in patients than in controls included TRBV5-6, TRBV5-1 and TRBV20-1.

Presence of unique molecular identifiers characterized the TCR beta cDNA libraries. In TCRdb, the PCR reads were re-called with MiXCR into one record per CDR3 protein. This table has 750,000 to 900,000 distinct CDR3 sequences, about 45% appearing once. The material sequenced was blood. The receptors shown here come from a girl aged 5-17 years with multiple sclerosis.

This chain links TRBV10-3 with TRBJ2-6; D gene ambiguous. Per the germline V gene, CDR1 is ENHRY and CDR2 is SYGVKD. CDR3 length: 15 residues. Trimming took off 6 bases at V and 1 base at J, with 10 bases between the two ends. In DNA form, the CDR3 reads TGTGCCATCAGGGGTAACTCTTCTGGGGCCAACGTCCTGACTTTC. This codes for CAIRGNSSGANVLTF.

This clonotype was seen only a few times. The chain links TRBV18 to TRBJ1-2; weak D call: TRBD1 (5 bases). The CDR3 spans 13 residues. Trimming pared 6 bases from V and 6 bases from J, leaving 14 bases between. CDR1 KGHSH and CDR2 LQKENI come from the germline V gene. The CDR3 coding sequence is TGTGCCAGCTCGGAAAGAGGAGGGGATGGCTACACCTTC. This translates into CASSERGGDGYTF.

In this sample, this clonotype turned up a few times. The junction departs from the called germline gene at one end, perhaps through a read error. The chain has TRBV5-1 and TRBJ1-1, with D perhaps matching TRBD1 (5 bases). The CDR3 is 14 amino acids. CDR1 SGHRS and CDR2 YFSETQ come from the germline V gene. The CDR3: CASSLSGLNTEAFF. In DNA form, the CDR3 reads TGTGCCAGCAGTTTATCGGGGCTCAACACTGAAGCTTTCTTT.

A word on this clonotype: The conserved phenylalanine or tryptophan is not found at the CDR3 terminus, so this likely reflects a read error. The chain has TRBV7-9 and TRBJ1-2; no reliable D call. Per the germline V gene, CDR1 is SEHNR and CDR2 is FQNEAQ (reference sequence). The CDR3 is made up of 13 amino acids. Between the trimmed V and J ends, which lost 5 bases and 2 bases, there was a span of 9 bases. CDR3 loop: CASSLDGNYGYTL. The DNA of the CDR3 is TGTGCCAGCAGCCTAGACGGAAACTATGGCTACACCTTA.

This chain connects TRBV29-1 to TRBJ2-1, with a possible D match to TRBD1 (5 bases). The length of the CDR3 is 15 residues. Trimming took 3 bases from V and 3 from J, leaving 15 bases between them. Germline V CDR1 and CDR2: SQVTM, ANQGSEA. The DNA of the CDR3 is TGCAGCGTTGAGAAGGGGTTAGTCATCTACAATGAGCAGTTCTTC. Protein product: CSVEKGLVIYNEQFF.

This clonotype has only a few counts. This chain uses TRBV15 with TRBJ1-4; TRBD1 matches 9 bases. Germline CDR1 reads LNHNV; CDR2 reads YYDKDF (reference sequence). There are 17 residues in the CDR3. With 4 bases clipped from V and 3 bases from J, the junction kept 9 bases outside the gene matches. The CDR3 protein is CATSMGTGSVSNEKLFF. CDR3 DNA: TGTGCCACCAGCATGGGGACAGGGTCCGTTTCTAATGAAAAACTGTTTTTT.

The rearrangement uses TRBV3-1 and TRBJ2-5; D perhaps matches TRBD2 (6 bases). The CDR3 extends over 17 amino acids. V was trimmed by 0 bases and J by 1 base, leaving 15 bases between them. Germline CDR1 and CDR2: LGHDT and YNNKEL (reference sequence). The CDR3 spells CASSQDSGEDLQETQYF. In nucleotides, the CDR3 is TGTGCCAGCAGCCAAGATTCGGGGGAGGACCTCCAAGAGACCCAGTACTTC.

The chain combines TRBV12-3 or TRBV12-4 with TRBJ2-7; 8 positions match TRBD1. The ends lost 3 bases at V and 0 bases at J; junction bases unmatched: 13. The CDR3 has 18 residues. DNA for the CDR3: TGTGCCAGCAGTTTCTGGGCAGGGGGCAGGGGAAGCTCCTACGAGCAGTACTTC. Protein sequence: CASSFWAGGRGSSYEQYF.